This is a list of T cell receptor beta chains from one sample in a study of shared clonotypes between healthy human individuals. The assay was immunoSEQ multiplex PCR, and TCRdb's table has in-frame clones only and misses some. Of roughly 2,000,000 clones listed, roughly 94% were seen once; the top ten hold approximately 1.2%. The sequenced sample consisted of naive CD8+ T cells sorted from blood. The receptors stem from a man aged 18 to 30 in good health. The CDR3 runs from the conserved cysteine through the conserved F or W. D genes are given only for firm matches. A clone size is listed for some rows: how often the clone was seen (once, few, many), or a class if it is expanded.

j_call	clone_size	d_call	v_call	cdr3_aa	cdr3_nt
TRBJ1-2	-	-	TRBV27	CASRPRGTGDGYTF	TGTGCCAGCAGGCCTCGGGGGACTGGGGATGGCTACACCTTC
TRBJ2-7	few	TRBD2	TRBV14	CASSQTSGDEQYF	TGTGCCAGCAGCCAAACTAGCGGGGACGAGCAGTACTTC
TRBJ1-2	-	-	TRBV9	CASSASGTANYGYTF	TGTGCCAGCAGCGCCTCCGGGACGGCTAACTATGGCTACACCTTC
TRBJ1-4	-	-	TRBV25-1	CASSEQESKPDEKLFF	TGTGCCAGCAGTGAGCAAGAATCTAAGCCGGATGAAAAACTGTTTTTT
TRBJ2-5	-	-	TRBV10-3	CAISDPTRQETQYF	TGTGCCATCAGTGACCCGACTAGACAAGAGACCCAGTACTTC
TRBJ2-7	-	-	TRBV14	CASSLRQASYEQYF	TGTGCCAGCAGCCTCCGACAGGCCTCCTACGAGCAGTACTTC
TRBJ2-2	-	-	TRBV10-2	CASSESRELFF	TGCGCCAGCAGTGAGTCCCGGGAGCTGTTTTTT
TRBJ1-2	-	-	TRBV29-1	CSAATDDYGYTF	TGCAGCGCCGCGACAGACGACTATGGCTACACCTTC
TRBJ1-4	-	-	TRBV2	CASLGYEKLFF	TGTGCCAGCCTTGGGTATGAAAAACTGTTTTTT
TRBJ1-2	-	-	TRBV9	CASSVGDRHSYGYTF	TGTGCCAGCAGCGTAGGTGACCGACATTCTTATGGCTACACCTTC